The sequence of this TCR beta chain was determined in a study of T-cell memory formation after mild COVID-19. Only a few counts were recorded for this clonotype. Its antigen is undetermined. Study-level findings and limits: CD8+ contracting clones occupied EMRA, while CD4+ ones occupied mainly CM and EM. CD4/CD8 balance characterized clones contracting day 15 to 85, and CD4+ skew characterized later expanders. There was no confirmation that second-wave clones peaking on day 37 were SARS-CoV-2 specific.

Barcoded TCR alpha and TCR beta cDNA libraries with UMIs came from 5'RACE using constant-segment primers. TCRdb fed the 5' RACE reads into MiXCR, producing one record per CDR3 protein. The top ten hold over 40% of the sample, which has about 81,000 distinct CDR3 sequences, more than 20% seen once. The sequenced sample was PBMCs or a T cell subset sorted from them (not recorded which). The sequence was collected from a man aged 18 to 30 who had mild COVID-19 (a few samples of this study predate the infection). Cell type and time point are not known.

The CDR3 spells CASSQTGLTKNIQYF. Written as DNA, the CDR3 is TGTGCCAGCAGCCAGACGGGACTAACCAAAAACATTCAGTACTTC. J is TRBJ2-4 and V is TRBV3-1; the match to TRBD2 covers 7 bases. CDR1 is LGHDT, CDR2 YNNKEL, per germline (reference sequence). This CDR3 spans 15 amino acids. The J segment lost 2 bases and the V segment lost 3 bases, leaving 4 bases of the junction unmatched.